The 26 T cell receptor beta chains below come from one sample, sequenced in a study of T cells in Graves' hyperthyroidism and ophthalmopathy. Researchers amplified the TCR beta CDR3 regions from RNA transcripts. The primer set for the first-round RT-PCR of the TCR CDR3 was HTBI. TCRdb independently ran MiXCR on the multiplex PCR reads; one entry per CDR3 protein. The sample has about 320,000 distinct CDR3 sequences; approximately 16% are singletons. The sequenced sample was blood. The receptors were gathered from a man aged 25 to 40 with Graves' hyperthyroidism.

In the case of this clonotype: Sequence at one end of the junction differs from germline and may be a read error. V usage is TRBV11-2 and J usage is TRBJ2-3; D gene unclear. Per germline, CDR1 SGHAT and CDR2 FQNNGV. CDR3 size: 13 residues. The CDR3 region is CASSVESPDTQYF. Written as DNA, the CDR3 is TGTGCCAGCAGCGTAGAATCTCCAGATACGCAGTATTTT.

This clonotype appeared many times. The rearrangement links TRBV20-1 to TRBJ1-1; 9 positions match TRBD1. Germline V gene lookup returns CDR1 DFQATT and CDR2 SNEGSKA (reference sequence). With 1 base clipped from V and 3 bases from J, the junction kept 0 bases outside the gene matches. CDR3 length equals 13 residues. CDR3 coding DNA: TGCAGTGCTAGAGGGGACAGGGACACTGAAGCTTTCTTT. Translating gives CSARGDRDTEAFF.

This clonotype was detected ten times or more. This sequence joins TRBV5-1 and TRBJ2-7; a weak D match, TRBD1 (5 bases). Germline CDR1 is SGHRS and CDR2 is YFSETQ. The CDR3 is made up of 15 amino acids. The V and J ends lost 2 bases and 3 bases respectively, with 15 bases between them. The CDR3 DNA reads as TGCGCCAGCAGCTTTGGGGAAGGGGCCGTCTACGAGCAGTACTTC. This gives the protein CASSFGEGAVYEQYF. The full variable domain, in which reference TRBV5-1 and TRBJ2-7 provide the parts outside the CDR3, is KAGVTQTPRYLIKTRGQQVTLSCSPISGHRSVSWYQQTPGQGLQFLFEYFSETQRNKGNFPGRFSGRQFSNSRSEMNVSTLELGDSALYLCASSFGEGAVYEQYFGPGTRLTVT.

This clonotype has at least ten counts. This chain joins TRBV18 and TRBJ1-1, with D possibly matching TRBD1 (5 bases). In germline, CDR1 is KGHSH, CDR2 LQKENI. The ends were cut back, 3 bases at V and 5 bases at J, with 25 bases in the middle. There are 18 residues in the CDR3. The CDR3: CASSPQRGAGWIETEAFF. The CDR3 bases are TGTGCCAGCTCACCTCAACGGGGCGCAGGTTGGATAGAGACTGAAGCTTTCTTT.

This clonotype was counted between two and nine times. This chain links TRBV4-2 with TRBJ2-7, with TRBD2 matching over 9 bases. This CDR3 comprises 14 residues. The germline gives CDR1 LGHNA, CDR2 YNFKEQ. Losses at the gene ends were 3 bases for V and 3 bases for J; bases not matched to a gene: 3. Here the CDR3 DNA reads TGTGCCAGCAGCCAGGCACTAGCGGGCTACGAGCAGTACTTC. Translated, it gives CASSQALAGYEQYF.

In the case of this clonotype: A read error is possible here, since a much larger clone lies one base away. The chain links TRBV7-9 to TRBJ2-3; tentative D call: TRBD2 (6 bases). This CDR3 is built from 13 residues. CDR1 and CDR2 from the germline V gene are SEHNR and FQNEAQ (reference sequence). The CDR3 is CTSSSGGTDTQYF. For the CDR3, the DNA is TGTACCAGCAGCTCGGGGGGCACAGATACGCAGTATTTT.

This clonotype was counted many times. This rearrangement joins TRBV7-2 to TRBJ1-4, with a possible D match to TRBD1 (6 bases). In germline, CDR1 is SGHTA, CDR2 FQGNSA. CDR3 size: 14 residues. The V and J ends lost 2 bases and 7 bases respectively, with 11 bases between them. CDR3 sequence (DNA): TGTGCCAGCAGCTTACAACAGGGAGGTGAAAAACTGTTTTTT. Translating it yields CASSLQQGGEKLFF.

This clonotype was seen many times. In DNA form, the CDR3 reads TGTGCCAGCAGCTTAGGATTCGTGGATGAGCAGTTCTTC. Amino acids: CASSLGFVDEQFF. J is TRBJ2-1 and V is TRBV11-2; D remains unclear. CDR3 length: 13 amino acids. V was trimmed by 1 base and J by 8 bases, leaving 9 bases between them. The V gene's germline CDR1 is SGHAT and CDR2 FQNNGV. The variable domain in full, completed from reference TRBV11-2 and TRBJ2-1, reads EAGVAQSPRYKIIEKRQSVAFWCNPISGHATLYWYQQILGQGPKLLIQFQNNGVVDDSQLPKDRFSAERLKGVDSTLKIQPAKLEDSAVYLCASSLGFVDEQFFGPGTRLTVL.

V usage is TRBV20-1 and J usage is TRBJ1-1, with 8 positions matching TRBD1. The germline V gene has CDR1 DFQATT and CDR2 SNEGSKA (reference sequence). J lost 4 bases, V lost 5 bases, and 21 bases had no gene match. CDR3 length: 18 amino acids. CDR3 residues: CSAGRGRTGSFRSTEAFF. Written as DNA, the CDR3 is TGCAGTGCTGGTAGGGGTAGGACAGGGTCTTTTCGTAGCACTGAAGCTTTCTTT.

To note about this clonotype: Given a much more abundant clone one base away, this may be a read error. V gene TRBV9 combines with J gene TRBJ2-1, with D maybe TRBD2 (5 bases). Germline lookup yields CDR1 SGDLS and CDR2 YYNGEE. The CDR3 loop spans 15 amino acids. The V end lost 0 bases, the J end lost 9 bases, and 16 bases lay between the germline ends. Here the CDR3 DNA reads TGTGCCAGCAGCGTAGGGTGGGAGACCGAGCGTGAGCAGTTCTTC. This sequence encodes CASSVGWETEREQFF.

This clonotype was picked up many times. V gene TRBV6-1 combines with J gene TRBJ2-5; 7 nucleotides align to TRBD2. V was pared by 7 bases and J by 2 bases, with 7 bases of the junction left unmatched. Germline loops: CDR1 MNHNS, CDR2 SASEGT. CDR3 length: 14 amino acids. CDR3: CASTPGAGQETQYF. CDR3 bases: TGTGCCAGCACCCCGGGAGCGGGACAAGAGACCCAGTACTTC.

This clonotype has at least ten counts. The chain uses TRBV6-1 and TRBJ1-2; the D gene is possibly TRBD1 (5 bases). The germline V gene encodes CDR1 MNHNS and CDR2 SASEGT. Trimming left V 9 bases short and J 4 bases short, with 12 bases between. There are 12 residues in the CDR3. CDR3 sequence reads: CASRGGIYGYTF. The CDR3 bases are TGTGCCAGTCGGGGGGGAATCTATGGCTACACCTTC.

Ten or more counts support this clonotype. This chain connects TRBV11-2 to TRBJ2-5; the match to TRBD1 covers 10 bases. V lost 6 bases to trimming and J lost 3 bases; unmatched junction nucleotides: 7. This CDR3 is 15 amino acids long. Germline values: CDR1 SGHAT, CDR2 FQNNGV. The CDR3 spells CASRRPGQGKETQYF. For the CDR3, the DNA is TGTGCCAGCAGGCGACCGGGACAGGGGAAAGAGACCCAGTACTTC.

This clonotype was picked up a small number of times. Just one base apart from a much larger clone, this may be a read error. The chain carries TRBV5-1 and TRBJ2-3; tentative D call: TRBD1 (6 bases). V was shortened by 2 bases and J by 10 bases, with 20 bases between the two germline ends. This CDR3 is 15 amino acids long. Germline values: CDR1 SGHRS, CDR2 YFSETQ. CDR3 coding DNA: TGCGCCAGCAGCTTCGGGACACCTACCCTGGATGCGCAGTATTTT. Amino acids: CASSFGTPTLDAQYF.

This chain joins TRBV18 and TRBJ1-5; weak D call: TRBD1 (5 bases). The CDR3 is made up of 12 amino acids. V lost 4 bases, J lost 8 bases, and 9 bases lay in between. Germline loops: CDR1 KGHSH, CDR2 LQKENI. CDR3 DNA sequence: TGTGCCAGCTCACTAACAGGAGAGCCCCAGCATTTT. The encoded protein is CASSLTGEPQHF.

This sequence joins TRBV7-9 and TRBJ2-1; tentatively, D is TRBD2 (5 bases). From germline, CDR1 is SEHNR and CDR2 FQNEAQ (reference sequence). Trimming took 5 bases from V and 8 from J, leaving 19 bases between them. This CDR3 contains 15 residues. In nucleotides, the CDR3 is TGTGCCAGCAGCCCAACCTCGTGGGAGCACCATGAGCAGTTCTTC. It encodes CASSPTSWEHHEQFF.

Remarks on this clonotype: A single base separates this from a much larger clone, so it may be a read error. CDR3 nucleotide sequence: TGTACCAGCAGCTTCCTCCGGACCCAGTACTTC. It yields the protein CTSSFLRTQYF. The chain has TRBV7-8 and TRBJ2-5; D gene unclear. Germline CDR1 is SGHVS and CDR2 is FQNEAQ. The CDR3 extends over 11 amino acids.

This clonotype was picked up a small number of times. The gene calls are TRBV30 and TRBJ2-1; no clear D. Germline CDR1 and CDR2: GTSNPN and SVGIG (reference sequence). Between the trimmed V and J ends, which lost 7 bases and 1 base, there was a span of 14 bases. This CDR3 comprises 14 residues. CDR3 region: CAYRGVGSYNEQFF. For the CDR3, the DNA is TGTGCCTATAGAGGCGTAGGATCCTACAATGAGCAGTTCTTC.

The V call is TRBV6-5, the J call TRBJ2-1; TRBD2 might be the D (6 bases). The length of the CDR3 is 15 residues. V lost 2 bases, J lost 8 bases, and 16 bases lay in between. Germline CDR1 MNHEY, CDR2 SVGAGI. The CDR3 bases are TGTGCCAGCAGTTACGACGGGACTCCTTTCGATGAGCAGTTCTTC. This translates into CASSYDGTPFDEQFF.

This clonotype was observed many times. The V gene is TRBV5-1, the J gene TRBJ2-7; 9 positions match TRBD2. Germline V gene sequence: CDR1 SGHRS, CDR2 YFSETQ. The CDR3 totals 16 residues. The ends lost 0 bases at V and 1 base at J; junction bases unmatched: 5. The CDR3 sequence is CASSLDTREGSYEQYF. CDR3 bases: TGCGCCAGCAGCTTGGATACGCGGGAGGGTTCCTACGAGCAGTACTTC.

This clonotype was seen repeatedly, ten times or more. This chain links TRBV7-3 with TRBJ2-1; possibly TRBD2 for D (6 bases). Per the germline V gene, CDR1 is SGHTA and CDR2 is FQGTGA. The CDR3 contains 15 residues. V was clipped by 1 base and J by 5 bases, with 12 bases between them. CDR3 loop: CASSLSSGSNNEQFF. CDR3 DNA: TGTGCCAGCAGCTTAAGTAGCGGATCGAACAATGAGCAGTTCTTC.

The genes are TRBV2 and TRBJ2-2; 10 nucleotides line up with TRBD1. The germline V gene encodes CDR1 SNHLY and CDR2 FYNNEI. CDR3 length: 15 residues. The J segment lost 4 bases and the V segment lost 8 bases, leaving 7 bases of the junction unmatched. In DNA, the CDR3 is TGTGCCAGCGTGGAGGGACAGGGGCGCACCGGGGAGCTGTTTTTT. Translation gives CASVEGQGRTGELFF.

This chain uses TRBV20-1 with TRBJ1-4; D is perhaps TRBD1 (6 bases). Between the trimmed V and J ends, which lost 2 bases and 8 bases, there was a span of 12 bases. Germline lookup yields CDR1 DFQATT and CDR2 SNEGSKA (reference sequence). This CDR3 has 13 amino acids. CDR3 amino acids: CSARTGRREKLFF. In DNA form, the CDR3 reads TGCAGTGCTAGAACAGGGAGGAGGGAAAAACTGTTTTTT.

The DNA for the CDR3 is TGTGCCAGCTCTCAGGGCCCCAGAGGAGGGAGGGATGAAACAGATACGCAGTATTTT. Protein product: CASSQGPRGGRDETDTQYF. The chain is built from TRBV2 and TRBJ2-3; TRBD2 matches 7 bases. Per the germline V gene, CDR1 is SNHLY and CDR2 is FYNNEI. V trimming: 8 bases; J trimming: 3 bases; junction bases outside the gene matches: 23. This CDR3 has 19 residues.

This clonotype has a handful of counts. This chain uses TRBV6-1 with TRBJ1-1; no definite D call. The CDR3 runs 17 residues. The V gene lost 4 bases and the J gene lost 3 bases, with 21 bases spanning the gap. Germline loops: CDR1 MNHNS, CDR2 SASEGT. Here the CDR3 reads CASSVGVRRKRDTEAFF. CDR3 nucleotide sequence: TGTGCCAGCAGTGTGGGAGTGCGTAGGAAGAGGGACACTGAAGCTTTCTTT.

The chain couples TRBV19 to TRBJ2-1; D tentatively reads TRBD1 or TRBD2 (5 bases each). Per the germline V gene, CDR1 is LNHDA and CDR2 is SQIVND (reference sequence). The CDR3 is made up of 14 amino acids. Trimming removed 11 bases from V and 8 bases from J, with 22 bases in between. CDR3 DNA: TGTGCCTGTAAATTGGGGCCCGGGGCTGATGAGCAGTTCTTC. Translated: CACKLGPGADEQFF. The complete variable domain, with remaining parts taken from reference TRBV19 and TRBJ2-1, reads DGGITQSPKYLFRKEGQNVTLSCEQNLNHDAMYWYRQDPGQGLRLIYYSQIVNDFQKGDIAEGYSVSREKKESFPLTVTSAQKNPTAFYLCACKLGPGADEQFFGPGTRLTVL.